This T cell receptor beta chain is from a study of cytomegalovirus exposure and HLA in healthy donors. Study at large: Most genotyped donors, roughly 80% of 398, had Caucasian-associated genetic ancestry.

The PCR made use of 60 Vbeta and 13 Jbeta primers. TCRdb's table, derived via immunoSEQ multiplex PCR, lists solely in-frame clones and lacks some. The table lists 130,000 to 150,000 clones, under 80% of them singletons, with 8.8% in the top ten. Regarding this clone: What it recognizes is unknown. Distinct nucleotide sequences in the sample also encode this CDR3.

Study-wide results and caveats: Several of the most significant clusters appeared linked to common viral pathogens, based on a later analysis. TCR beta chain V- and J-gene trimming was linked, in a later analysis, to a missense variant in DCLRE1C.

The germline gives CDR1 SGHNT, CDR2 YYREEE (reference sequence). The CDR3 has 14 residues. Trimming took 4 bases from V and 13 from J; bases not matched to a gene: 16. This clonotype was obtained from a woman aged 45-65 years in good health and CMV-seropositive. Sequencing used PBMCs. The chain recombines TRBV5-4 with TRBJ1-1; 7 positions match TRBD1. This CDR3 is CASSPKVEGAGVFF. Written as DNA, the CDR3 is TGTGCCAGCAGCCCGAAGGTTGAGGGGGCAGGAGTTTTCTTT.